This T cell receptor (beta chain) was recorded in a study of cytomegalovirus exposure and HLA in healthy donors. Study results and caveats: TCR beta V- and J-gene trimming was later associated with a missense DCLRE1C variant. As was reported, the HLA-A and HLA-B alleles of most subjects were accurately predicted from TCR beta sequences. Within an earlier analysis, most TCR beta V segments proved productive either about 87% or about 30% of the time.

The primer mix had 60 Vbeta and 13 Jbeta primers. Sequencing used immunoSEQ multiplex PCR; TCRdb keeps in-frame clones, though not all of them. The sample shows about 220,000 clones, more than 65% of them seen only once. Trimming removed 6 bases from V and 6 bases from J, with 9 bases in between. Germline V gives CDR1 MNHEY, CDR2 SVGAGI. The CDR3 totals 11 residues. Worth noting for this clone: Its antigen is unknown.

Sequenced sample: PBMCs. The V call is TRBV6-5, the J call TRBJ2-7, with a possible D match to TRBD1 (5 bases). This TCR was recovered from a woman aged 25 to 45 in good health and CMV-seronegative. The CDR3 nucleotides read TGTGCCAGCAGCCATCAGGGCGAGCAGTACTTC. It codes for CASSHQGEQYF.